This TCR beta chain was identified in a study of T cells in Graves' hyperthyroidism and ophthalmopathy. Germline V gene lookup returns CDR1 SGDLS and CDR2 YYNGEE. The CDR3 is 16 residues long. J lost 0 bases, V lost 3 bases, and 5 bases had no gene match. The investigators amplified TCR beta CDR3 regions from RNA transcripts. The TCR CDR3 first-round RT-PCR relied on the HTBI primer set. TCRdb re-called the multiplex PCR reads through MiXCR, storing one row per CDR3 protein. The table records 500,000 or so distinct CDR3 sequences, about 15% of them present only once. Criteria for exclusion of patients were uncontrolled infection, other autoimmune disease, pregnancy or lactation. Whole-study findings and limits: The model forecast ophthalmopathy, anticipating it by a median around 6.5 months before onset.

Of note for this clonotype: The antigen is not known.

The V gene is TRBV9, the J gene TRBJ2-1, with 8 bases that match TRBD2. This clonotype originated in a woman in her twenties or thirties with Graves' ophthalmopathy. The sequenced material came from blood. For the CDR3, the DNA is TGTGCCAGCAGCGCCGACAGCGGGAGCTCCTACAATGAGCAGTTCTTC. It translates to CASSADSGSSYNEQFF.